The rows below give T cell receptor beta chains drawn from one sample of a study of shared T cell receptors in the human thymus. TCRdb keeps only in-frame clones here, not all; method: immunoSEQ multiplex PCR. The sample has about 380,000 clones; approximately 95% are singletons. Sequencing used thymocytes. These receptors all come from a human donor. Each CDR3 is given with its conserved first and last residue. The D gene is left open where the match is weak. The listing skips clone size in some rows; elsewhere it reads once, few, many or a size class.

clone size: NA; V gene: TRBV7-9; D gene: NA; J gene: TRBJ1-4; CDR3 protein: CASSLRAGGEKLFF; CDR3 DNA: TGTGCCAGCAGCTTAAGGGCAGGTGGAGAAAAACTGTTTTTT
clone size: NA; V gene: TRBV11-2; D gene: NA; J gene: TRBJ2-7; CDR3 protein: CVRSESYEQYF; CDR3 DNA: TGTGTCAGGTCGGAGTCCTACGAGCAGTACTTC
clone size: NA; V gene: TRBV19; D gene: TRBD1; J gene: TRBJ2-1; CDR3 protein: CASSRQGGSYNEQFF; CDR3 DNA: TGTGCCAGTAGTAGACAGGGCGGGTCCTACAATGAGCAGTTCTTC
clone size: NA; V gene: TRBV21-1; D gene: NA; J gene: TRBJ2-7; CDR3 protein: CASSKAWDRGSVYEQYF; CDR3 DNA: TGTGCCAGCAGCAAAGCTTGGGACAGGGGAAGCGTCTACGAGCAGTACTTC
clone size: once; V gene: TRBV9; D gene: TRBD1; J gene: TRBJ2-5; CDR3 protein: CASSDGTAETQYF; CDR3 DNA: TGTGCCAGCAGCGATGGGACAGCAGAGACCCAGTACTTC
clone size: NA; V gene: TRBV18; D gene: NA; J gene: TRBJ2-2; CDR3 protein: CASSTWGSRPPGELFF; CDR3 DNA: TGTGCCAGCTCAACATGGGGGTCACGGCCGCCCGGGGAGCTGTTTTTT
clone size: NA; V gene: TRBV28; D gene: TRBD1; J gene: TRBJ1-5; CDR3 protein: CASTPDRDDQPQHF; CDR3 DNA: TGTGCCAGCACCCCGGACAGGGATGATCAGCCCCAGCATTTT
clone size: NA; V gene: TRBV19; D gene: NA; J gene: TRBJ1-5; CDR3 protein: CASIPGGQSNQPQHF; CDR3 DNA: TGTGCCAGTATCCCGGGAGGCCAGAGCAATCAGCCCCAGCATTTT
clone size: NA; V gene: TRBV5-6; D gene: NA; J gene: TRBJ2-6; CDR3 protein: CASSLPGGYSGANVLTF; CDR3 DNA: TGTGCCAGCAGCCTCCCAGGCGGTTACTCTGGGGCCAACGTCCTGACTTTC
clone size: NA; V gene: TRBV18; D gene: NA; J gene: TRBJ2-3; CDR3 protein: CASSPTGGRGTDTQYF; CDR3 DNA: TGTGCCAGCTCACCCACCGGGGGTAGGGGCACAGATACGCAGTATTTT
clone size: NA; V gene: TRBV7-8; D gene: NA; J gene: TRBJ2-7; CDR3 protein: CASSFFPLWFRSYEQYF; CDR3 DNA: TGTGCCAGCAGCTTTTTCCCCCTGTGGTTTAGAAGCTACGAGCAGTACTTC
clone size: NA; V gene: TRBV28; D gene: TRBD1; J gene: TRBJ2-3; CDR3 protein: CASSSPGQGFNTQYF; CDR3 DNA: TGTGCCAGCAGTTCTCCGGGACAGGGGTTTAATACGCAGTATTTT
clone size: NA; V gene: TRBV27; D gene: NA; J gene: TRBJ2-1; CDR3 protein: CASSQDRGRSYNEQFF; CDR3 DNA: TGTGCCAGCAGTCAGGATCGGGGGCGATCCTACAATGAGCAGTTCTTC
clone size: NA; V gene: TRBV28; D gene: NA; J gene: TRBJ2-5; CDR3 protein: CASRALRETQYF; CDR3 DNA: TGTGCCAGCCGGGCCTTGAGGGAGACCCAGTACTTC
clone size: NA; V gene: TRBV5-4; D gene: NA; J gene: TRBJ2-5; CDR3 protein: CASSSLETQYF; CDR3 DNA: TGTGCCAGCAGCTCTCTAGAGACCCAGTACTTC
clone size: NA; V gene: TRBV4-2; D gene: NA; J gene: TRBJ2-3; CDR3 protein: CASSQGLADTQYF; CDR3 DNA: TGTGCCAGCAGCCAAGGACTCGCAGATACGCAGTATTTT
clone size: NA; V gene: TRBV6-4; D gene: TRBD2; J gene: TRBJ2-1; CDR3 protein: CASSDWASGIAEQFF; CDR3 DNA: TGTGCCAGCAGTGATTGGGCTAGCGGGATCGCAGAGCAGTTCTTC
clone size: NA; V gene: TRBV28; D gene: NA; J gene: TRBJ2-5; CDR3 protein: CASSLCEDFIQETQYF; CDR3 DNA: TGTGCCAGCAGTTTATGTGAGGATTTTATCCAAGAGACCCAGTACTTC
clone size: NA; V gene: TRBV5-1; D gene: TRBD2; J gene: TRBJ2-2; CDR3 protein: CASSSGLAGGPGELFF; CDR3 DNA: TGCGCCAGCAGCTCCGGACTAGCGGGAGGGCCCGGGGAGCTGTTTTTT
clone size: NA; V gene: TRBV27; D gene: NA; J gene: TRBJ1-5; CDR3 protein: CASSGRYNQPQHF; CDR3 DNA: TGTGCCAGCAGCGGCCGATACAATCAGCCCCAGCATTTT
clone size: NA; V gene: TRBV5-8; D gene: TRBD1; J gene: TRBJ1-5; CDR3 protein: CASALLSGTAYSNQPQHF; CDR3 DNA: TGTGCCAGCGCATTATTATCCGGGACAGCTTATAGCAATCAGCCCCAGCATTTT
clone size: NA; V gene: TRBV28; D gene: NA; J gene: TRBJ2-3; CDR3 protein: CASSSLWTAFITSTDTQYF; CDR3 DNA: TGTGCCAGCAGTTCCTTATGGACAGCCTTTATCACTAGCACAGATACGCAGTATTTT
clone size: NA; V gene: TRBV7-4; D gene: NA; J gene: TRBJ1-1; CDR3 protein: CASSLETDLTEAFF; CDR3 DNA: TGTGCCAGCAGCTTAGAAACAGACCTAACTGAAGCTTTCTTT
clone size: NA; V gene: TRBV12-5; D gene: TRBD2; J gene: TRBJ2-5; CDR3 protein: CASSLKSRGMTSGAQETQYF; CDR3 DNA: TGTGCTAGCTCCCTAAAATCCAGGGGAATGACTAGCGGGGCTCAAGAGACCCAGTACTTC
clone size: NA; V gene: TRBV11-2; D gene: TRBD2; J gene: TRBJ2-2; CDR3 protein: CASSFIPGLAGSVTGELFF; CDR3 DNA: TGTGCCAGCAGCTTCATACCGGGACTAGCGGGAAGTGTCACCGGGGAGCTGTTTTTT
clone size: NA; V gene: TRBV5-1; D gene: TRBD2; J gene: TRBJ2-1; CDR3 protein: CASSFSGRYNEQFF; CDR3 DNA: TGCGCCAGCAGCTTTTCCGGGAGGTACAATGAGCAGTTCTTC
clone size: NA; V gene: TRBV27; D gene: NA; J gene: TRBJ1-5; CDR3 protein: CASSLLGQPQHF; CDR3 DNA: TGTGCCAGCAGTCTACTAGGACAGCCCCAGCATTTT
clone size: NA; V gene: TRBV19; D gene: NA; J gene: TRBJ2-2; CDR3 protein: CASSIEPTGELFF; CDR3 DNA: TGTGCCAGTAGTATAGAACCGACCGGGGAGCTGTTTTTT
clone size: NA; V gene: TRBV5-4; D gene: TRBD1; J gene: TRBJ2-6; CDR3 protein: CAPGSGGAGANVLTF; CDR3 DNA: TGTGCCCCTGGATCAGGGGGCGCTGGGGCCAACGTCCTGACTTTC